These T cell receptor beta chains were read from a single sample in a study of OX40 agonist ivuxolimab in advanced cancers. TCRdb's table, derived via immunoSEQ multiplex PCR, lists solely in-frame clones and lacks some. The sample has fewer than 90,000 clones, 92% seen once. The sample here was CD4+ or CD8+ T cells sorted from blood, taken in a trial of the OX40 agonist ivuxolimab. Receptors were obtained from an adult with an advanced solid tumor such as melanoma, head and neck, liver or kidney cancer. The CDR3 runs from the conserved cysteine through the conserved F or W.

V: TRBV5-1
J: TRBJ1-2
CDR3: CASTGGEGTLYGYTF

V: TRBV2
J: TRBJ1-6
CDR3: CASSQEGGSYNSPLHF

V: TRBV6-5
J: TRBJ1-1
CDR3: CASSLGHSTEAFF

V: TRBV6-5
J: TRBJ1-4
CDR3: CASSEGQGWEKLFF

V: TRBV29-1
J: TRBJ2-3
CDR3: CSVAAGGTDTQYF

V: TRBV7-8
J: TRBJ1-1
CDR3: CASSLAMNTEAFF

V: TRBV4-1
J: TRBJ1-2
CDR3: CASSSWERQGRYGYTF

V: TRBV2
J: TRBJ1-1
CDR3: CASSGGLGQGSTEAFF

V: TRBV10-3
J: TRBJ2-3
CDR3: CATTYSPGLGAADTQYF

V: TRBV5-1
J: TRBJ1-2
CDR3: CASTSFMDSEDGYTF

V: TRBV28
J: TRBJ2-1
CDR3: CASSSRQGPSYNEQFF

V: TRBV7-8
J: TRBJ2-7
CDR3: CASRGLGLAGGLRYEQYF

V: TRBV28
J: TRBJ1-2
CDR3: CASSPSGTAYGYTF

V: TRBV4-2
J: TRBJ1-1
CDR3: CASSQVGTNTEAFF

V: TRBV10-3
J: TRBJ2-2
CDR3: CAISPPGGESPGELFF

V: TRBV4-1
J: TRBJ2-4
CDR3: CASSLKGVWGGNIQYF

V: TRBV14
J: TRBJ2-6
CDR3: CASSRGQAGANVLTF

V: TRBV6-5
J: TRBJ1-2
CDR3: CASSEALGYTF

V: TRBV19
J: TRBJ2-5
CDR3: CASSIGKETQYF

V: TRBV19
J: TRBJ1-3
CDR3: CASSTQGSSGNTIYF

V: TRBV30
J: TRBJ1-5
CDR3: CAFPNSVISPQHF

V: TRBV19
J: TRBJ1-5
CDR3: CASSGDRARDGNQPQHF

V: TRBV6-1
J: TRBJ1-5
CDR3: CASSRGPYSNQPQHF

V: TRBV18
J: TRBJ2-2
CDR3: CASSPDTGELFF

V: TRBV29-1
J: TRBJ1-2
CDR3: CSVALGPNGYTF

V: TRBV7-9
J: TRBJ1-3
CDR3: CASSASGQGGNTIYF

V: TRBV5-6
J: TRBJ2-5
CDR3: CASSSDWVGETQYF

V: TRBV9
J: TRBJ2-5
CDR3: CASSPRTSDETQYF

V: TRBV10-1
J: TRBJ2-5
CDR3: CASSPPASTRRGETQYF

V: TRBV6-5
J: TRBJ2-7
CDR3: CASSRYAGGGYEQYF

V: TRBV18
J: TRBJ2-3
CDR3: CASSLDRGTDTQYF

V: TRBV27
J: TRBJ1-5
CDR3: CASSLTGGDNQPQHF

V: TRBV4-1
J: TRBJ2-1
CDR3: CASSRKSVPGPRNNEQFF

V: TRBV19
J: TRBJ2-7
CDR3: CASSIAASGYEQYF

V: TRBV28
J: TRBJ2-7
CDR3: CASLPVAGSYEQYF

V: TRBV6-5
J: TRBJ1-2
CDR3: CASSYGPTGGNYGYTF

V: TRBV2
J: TRBJ2-7
CDR3: CASSQAVSYEQYF

V: TRBV28
J: TRBJ2-6
CDR3: CASSSGQGGFSGANVLTF

V: TRBV2
J: TRBJ1-2
CDR3: CASNDRGTGLNGYTF

V: TRBV6-5
J: TRBJ2-1
CDR3: CASSYQSGRSYNEQFF

V: TRBV27
J: TRBJ2-7
CDR3: CASSEGQEPYEQYF

V: TRBV5-1
J: TRBJ2-7
CDR3: CASSSWDRVGEEQYF